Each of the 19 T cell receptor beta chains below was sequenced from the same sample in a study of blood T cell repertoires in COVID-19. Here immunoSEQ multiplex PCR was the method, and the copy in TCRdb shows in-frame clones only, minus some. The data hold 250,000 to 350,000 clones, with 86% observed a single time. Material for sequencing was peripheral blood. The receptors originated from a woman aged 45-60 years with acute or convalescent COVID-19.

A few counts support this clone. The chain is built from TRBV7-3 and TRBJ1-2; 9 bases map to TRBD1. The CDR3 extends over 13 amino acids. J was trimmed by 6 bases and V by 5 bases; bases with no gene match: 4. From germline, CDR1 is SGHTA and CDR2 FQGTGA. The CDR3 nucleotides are TGTGCCAGCAGCCAGGGACAGGGCGATGGCTACACCTTC. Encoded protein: CASSQGQGDGYTF.

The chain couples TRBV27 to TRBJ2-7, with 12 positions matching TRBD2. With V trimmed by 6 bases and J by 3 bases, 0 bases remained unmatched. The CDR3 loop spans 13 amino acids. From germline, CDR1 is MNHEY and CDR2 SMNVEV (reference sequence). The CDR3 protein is CASRTSGGYEQYF. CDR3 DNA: TGTGCCAGCAGGACTAGCGGGGGCTACGAGCAGTACTTC.

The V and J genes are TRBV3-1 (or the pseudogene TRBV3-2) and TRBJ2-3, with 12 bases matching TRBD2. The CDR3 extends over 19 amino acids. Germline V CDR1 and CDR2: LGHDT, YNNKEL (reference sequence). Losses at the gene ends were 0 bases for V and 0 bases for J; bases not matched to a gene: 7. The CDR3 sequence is CASSQDVTSGRESTDTQYF. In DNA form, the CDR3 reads TGTGCCAGCAGCCAAGATGTGACTAGCGGGAGAGAGAGCACAGATACGCAGTATTTT.

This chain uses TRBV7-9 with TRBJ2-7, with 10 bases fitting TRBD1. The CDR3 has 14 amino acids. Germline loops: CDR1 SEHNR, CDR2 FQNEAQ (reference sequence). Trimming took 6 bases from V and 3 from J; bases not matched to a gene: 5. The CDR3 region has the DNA TGTGCCAGCAGGGAGACAGGGGGCCACTACGAGCAGTACTTC. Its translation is CASRETGGHYEQYF.

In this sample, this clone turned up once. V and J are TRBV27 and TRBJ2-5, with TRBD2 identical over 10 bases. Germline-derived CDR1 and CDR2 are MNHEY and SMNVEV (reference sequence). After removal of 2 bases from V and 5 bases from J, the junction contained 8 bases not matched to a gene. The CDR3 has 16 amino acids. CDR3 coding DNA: TGTGCCAGCAGTTTAGACCCTAGCGGGGGCCGGGAGACCCAGTACTTC. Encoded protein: CASSLDPSGGRETQYF.

CDR3 DNA: TGTGCCAGCTCACCAGGGGGACAGGGGGATTCACCCCTCCACTTT. Residues: CASSPGGQGDSPLHF. This sequence joins TRBV18 and TRBJ1-6, with TRBD1 identical over 11 bases. The CDR3 totals 15 residues. V lost 2 bases and J lost 8; bases outside the gene matches: 2. CDR1 and CDR2 (germline): KGHSH, LQKENI.

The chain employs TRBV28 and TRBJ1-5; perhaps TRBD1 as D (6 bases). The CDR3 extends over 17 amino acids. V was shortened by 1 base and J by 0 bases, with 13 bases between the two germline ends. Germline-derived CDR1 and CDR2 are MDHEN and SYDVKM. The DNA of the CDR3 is TGTGCCAGCAGTTTATCGTGGACAGTCTATAGCAATCAGCCCCAGCATTTT. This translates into CASSLSWTVYSNQPQHF.

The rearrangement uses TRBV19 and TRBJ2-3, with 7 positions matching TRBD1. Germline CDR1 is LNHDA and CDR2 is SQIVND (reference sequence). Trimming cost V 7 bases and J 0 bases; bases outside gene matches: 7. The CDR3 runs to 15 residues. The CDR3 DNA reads TGTGCCAGTACCCCCCCGGGACAGAGCACAGATACGCAGTATTTT. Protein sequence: CASTPPGQSTDTQYF.

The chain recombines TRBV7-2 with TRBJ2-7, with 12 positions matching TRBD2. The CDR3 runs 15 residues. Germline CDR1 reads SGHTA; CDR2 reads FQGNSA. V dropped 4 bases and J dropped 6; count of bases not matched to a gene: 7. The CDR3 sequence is CASSSFTSGGSEQYF. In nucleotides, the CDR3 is TGTGCCAGCAGCTCATTTACTAGCGGGGGGTCCGAGCAGTACTTC.

CDR3 sequence reads: CATSDRTGGNTEAFF. DNA for the CDR3: TGTGCCACCAGTGACCGGACAGGGGGGAACACTGAAGCTTTCTTT. The chain has TRBV24-1 and TRBJ1-1, with 10 bases identical to TRBD1. Germline lookup yields CDR1 KGHDR and CDR2 SFDVKD. Unmatched junction bases numbered 2, after V lost 4 bases and J lost 1 base. CDR3 length: 15 residues.

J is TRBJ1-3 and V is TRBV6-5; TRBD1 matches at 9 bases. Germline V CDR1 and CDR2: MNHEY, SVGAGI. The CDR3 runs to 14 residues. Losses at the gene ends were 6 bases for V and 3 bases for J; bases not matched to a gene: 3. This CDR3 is CASSGTGFGNTIYF. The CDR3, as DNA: TGTGCCAGCAGCGGGACAGGGTTTGGAAACACCATATATTTT.

The CDR3 is CASSLRQGTIYF. The CDR3, as DNA: TGTGCCAGCAGCTTGAGGCAGGGCACCATATATTTT. V is TRBV5-6 and J is TRBJ1-3, with D possibly matching TRBD1 (5 bases). Deletions cut 1 base from V and 9 bases from J, with 8 bases between. The CDR3 covers 12 residues. The germline CDR1 and CDR2 sequences are SGHDT and YYEEEE.

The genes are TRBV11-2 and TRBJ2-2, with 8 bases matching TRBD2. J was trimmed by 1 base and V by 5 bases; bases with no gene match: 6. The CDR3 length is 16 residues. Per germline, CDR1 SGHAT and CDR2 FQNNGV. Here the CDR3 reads CASSRGLGQNTGELFF. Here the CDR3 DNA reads TGTGCCAGCAGCCGGGGACTAGGCCAGAACACCGGGGAGCTGTTTTTT. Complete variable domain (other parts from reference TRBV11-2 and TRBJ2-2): EAGVAQSPRYKIIEKRQSVAFWCNPISGHATLYWYQQILGQGPKLLIQFQNNGVVDDSQLPKDRFSAERLKGVDSTLKIQPAKLEDSAVYLCASSRGLGQNTGELFFGEGSRLTVL.

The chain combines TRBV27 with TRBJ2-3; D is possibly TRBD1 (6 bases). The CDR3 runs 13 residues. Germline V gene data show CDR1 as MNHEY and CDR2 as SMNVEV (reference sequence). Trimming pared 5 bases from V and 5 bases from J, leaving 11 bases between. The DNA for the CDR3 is TGTGCCAGCAGTGGGCAGACAGGAGATACGCAGTATTTT. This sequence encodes CASSGQTGDTQYF.

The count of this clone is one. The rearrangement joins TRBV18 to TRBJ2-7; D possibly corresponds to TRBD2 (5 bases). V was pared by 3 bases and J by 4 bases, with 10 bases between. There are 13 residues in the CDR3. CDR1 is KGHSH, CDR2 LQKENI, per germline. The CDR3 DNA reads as TGTGCCAGCTCACCGTTTGGGGAGTACGAGCAGTACTTC. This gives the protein CASSPFGEYEQYF.

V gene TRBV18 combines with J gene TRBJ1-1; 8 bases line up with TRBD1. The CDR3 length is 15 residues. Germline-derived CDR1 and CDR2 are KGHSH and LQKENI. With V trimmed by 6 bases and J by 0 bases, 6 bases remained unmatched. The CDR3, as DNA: TGTGCCAGCTCCCTGGGACAGGCCTTGAACACTGAAGCTTTCTTT. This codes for CASSLGQALNTEAFF.

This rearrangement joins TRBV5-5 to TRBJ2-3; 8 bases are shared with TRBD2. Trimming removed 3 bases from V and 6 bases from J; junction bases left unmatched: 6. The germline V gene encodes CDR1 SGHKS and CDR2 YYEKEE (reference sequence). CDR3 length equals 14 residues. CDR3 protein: CASSSPGRADTQYF. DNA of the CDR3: TGTGCCAGCAGCTCTCCCGGGAGGGCCGATACGCAGTATTTT.

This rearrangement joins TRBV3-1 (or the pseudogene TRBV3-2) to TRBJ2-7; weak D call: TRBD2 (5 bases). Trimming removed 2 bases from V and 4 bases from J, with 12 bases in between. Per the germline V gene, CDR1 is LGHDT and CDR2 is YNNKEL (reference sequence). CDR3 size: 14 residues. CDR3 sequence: CASSQMLADYEQYF. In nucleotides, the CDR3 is TGTGCCAGCAGCCAAATGCTAGCTGATTACGAGCAGTACTTC.

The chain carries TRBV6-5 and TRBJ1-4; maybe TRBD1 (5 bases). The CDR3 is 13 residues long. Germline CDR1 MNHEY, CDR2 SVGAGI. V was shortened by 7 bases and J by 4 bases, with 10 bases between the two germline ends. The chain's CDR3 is CASIRQNNEKLFF. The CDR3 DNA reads TGTGCCAGCATCCGACAGAATAATGAAAAACTGTTTTTT.